A selection of T cell receptor beta chains follows, all from one sample in a study of shared clonotypes between healthy human individuals. The data were produced by immunoSEQ multiplex PCR, yet TCRdb's version contains in-frame clones alone and is incomplete. The sample yields about 2.4 million clones, over 85% seen once. Sequenced: naive CD4+ T cells from PBMCs. Receptor source: a man aged 18 to 35 in good health. Some clones in this sample may be carry-over from other donors' samples. The CDR3 runs from the conserved cysteine through the conserved F or W. A D gene is named only where the DNA matches it firmly. Size tells how often a clone was seen (once, few, many) or the class of an expanded clone, and some rows leave it out.

TRBV7-9	NA	NA	TRBJ1-5	CASSRPGSNQPQHF	TGTGCCAGCAGCCGCCCGGGGAGCAATCAGCCCCAGCATTTT
TRBV5-6	NA	NA	TRBJ2-7	CASSLMRYRAGEQYF	TGTGCCAGCAGCTTGATGCGCTACAGGGCTGGGGAGCAGTACTTC
TRBV28	once	NA	TRBJ2-1	CAASSYNEQFF	TGTGCTGCGAGCTCCTACAATGAGCAGTTCTTC
TRBV7-2	NA	TRBD1	TRBJ1-4	CASSLGGTGEKLFF	TGTGCCAGCAGCTTAGGAGGGACAGGGGAAAAACTGTTTTTT
TRBV6-4	NA	TRBD1	TRBJ2-7	CASSVQKTDRGEQYF	TGTGCCAGCAGCGTCCAAAAAACGGACAGGGGGGAGCAGTACTTC
TRBV2	NA	TRBD2	TRBJ2-7	CASSASYSGLAREQYF	TGTGCCAGCAGCGCCTCGTATTCTGGACTAGCACGCGAGCAGTACTTC
TRBV28	NA	NA	TRBJ1-3	CASSSQISGNTIYF	TGTGCCAGCAGTTCACAAATCTCTGGAAACACCATATATTTT
TRBV18	once	NA	TRBJ1-2	CASSPRQETNYGYTF	TGTGCCAGCTCACCACGTCAGGAAACTAACTATGGCTACACCTTC
TRBV28	NA	NA	TRBJ1-3	CASGGQINSGNTIYF	TGTGCCAGCGGAGGACAGATTAACTCTGGAAACACCATATATTTT
TRBV18	once	NA	TRBJ2-2	CASSPGVLYGELFF	TGTGCCAGCTCACCAGGCGTACTTTACGGGGAGCTGTTTTTT
TRBV15	NA	NA	TRBJ2-1	CATSRGPAEPYNEQFF	TGTGCCACCAGCAGAGGGCCAGCGGAGCCCTACAATGAGCAGTTCTTC
TRBV5-8	NA	NA	TRBJ2-1	CASSLRGGTYNEQFF	TGTGCCAGCAGCTTGCGAGGGGGAACGTACAATGAGCAGTTCTTC
TRBV11-2	NA	NA	TRBJ2-2	CASTPYGTPLTGELFF	TGTGCCAGCACCCCCTATGGGACACCCCTCACCGGGGAGCTGTTTTTT
TRBV5-1	NA	TRBD1	TRBJ2-1	CASSLGPDRLNEQFF	TGCGCCAGCAGCTTGGGGCCGGACAGGCTCAATGAGCAGTTCTTC
TRBV27	NA	NA	TRBJ1-5	CASTTAGQPQHF	TGTGCCAGCACCACGGCAGGTCAGCCCCAGCATTTT
TRBV6-6	NA	NA	TRBJ2-3	CASSWGSPSTDTQYF	TGTGCCAGCAGTTGGGGGTCACCTAGCACAGATACGCAGTATTTT
TRBV5-1	NA	NA	TRBJ2-1	CASSSGWGAPKGHNEQFF	TGCGCCAGCAGTTCTGGTTGGGGGGCGCCGAAAGGACACAATGAGCAGTTCTTC
TRBV5-1	NA	NA	TRBJ1-1	CASSSDSHEAFF	TGCGCCAGCAGCTCGGACAGCCATGAAGCTTTCTTT
TRBV2	once	TRBD2	TRBJ2-5	CASSEGLAIPETQYF	TGTGCCAGCAGTGAGGGACTAGCGATTCCAGAGACCCAGTACTTC
TRBV2	NA	TRBD2	TRBJ2-1	CASKGREGVNEQFF	TGTGCCAGCAAAGGGCGGGAGGGCGTTAATGAGCAGTTCTTC
TRBV28	NA	TRBD1	TRBJ1-6	CASSLTGGTGVNSPLHF	TGTGCCAGCAGTTTAACCGGCGGGACAGGGGTAAATTCACCCCTCCACTTT
TRBV21-1	NA	NA	TRBJ2-7	CASTGGDYYYEQYF	TGTGCCAGCACTGGGGGGGACTACTACTACGAGCAGTACTTC
TRBV5-1	NA	NA	TRBJ2-7	CASTIRIGYEQYF	TGCGCCAGCACAATCCGAATTGGCTACGAGCAGTACTTC
TRBV7-9	NA	NA	TRBJ1-2	CAGRGRNYGYTF	TGTGCGGGCAGGGGCCGCAACTATGGCTACACCTTC
TRBV2	NA	NA	TRBJ1-1	CASSEGLGGAFF	TGTGCCAGCAGTGAGGGTTTGGGGGGAGCTTTCTTT
TRBV18	NA	NA	TRBJ1-1	CASSRSQGNTEAFF	TGTGCCAGCTCAAGATCTCAGGGGAACACTGAAGCTTTCTTT
TRBV28	NA	NA	TRBJ2-7	CASSYRSYEQYF	TGTGCCAGCAGTTACAGGAGTTACGAGCAGTACTTC
TRBV19	NA	NA	TRBJ1-2	CASRNGLGTNYGYTF	TGTGCCAGCCGAAACGGACTCGGGACCAACTATGGCTACACCTTC
TRBV5-4	NA	NA	TRBJ2-1	CASSLVSLNEQFF	TGTGCCAGCAGCTTGGTCTCCCTCAATGAGCAGTTCTTC
TRBV28	NA	NA	TRBJ1-1	CASSISNTEAFF	TGTGCCAGCAGTATCTCGAACACTGAAGCTTTCTTT
TRBV6-1	NA	NA	TRBJ2-5	CASSGAVQETQYF	TGTGCCAGCAGTGGGGCGGTCCAAGAGACCCAGTACTTC
TRBV7-3	NA	TRBD1	TRBJ2-3	CASRPTPGTGDRDTQYF	TGTGCCAGCAGACCAACCCCCGGGACAGGGGATAGAGATACGCAGTATTTT
TRBV25-1	NA	NA	TRBJ2-2	CASSEALPGELFF	TGTGCCAGCAGTGAGGCCCTCCCCGGGGAGCTGTTTTTT
TRBV5-1	NA	TRBD2	TRBJ2-3	CASSGSRPGLAGIDTQYF	TGCGCCAGCAGCGGAAGCCGGCCCGGACTAGCGGGAATAGATACGCAGTATTTT
TRBV28	NA	TRBD1	TRBJ2-7	CASKWGTGNYEQYF	TGTGCCAGCAAATGGGGGACAGGGAACTACGAGCAGTACTTC
TRBV28	few	NA	TRBJ1-5	CASLQGASNQPQHF	TGTGCCAGCCTACAAGGGGCGAGCAATCAGCCCCAGCATTTT
TRBV13	NA	TRBD1	TRBJ1-1	CASSRGTGRGRVGAFF	TGTGCCAGCAGCAGGGGGACAGGGAGGGGTAGGGTAGGGGCTTTCTTT
TRBV7-2	NA	NA	TRBJ1-2	CASSLSGAGYGYTF	TGTGCCAGCAGCTTGTCCGGGGCAGGGTATGGCTACACCTTC
TRBV28	once	NA	TRBJ2-3	CASRALGAFRRDTQYF	TGTGCCAGCCGCGCGTTGGGAGCATTTCGGAGGGATACGCAGTATTTT
TRBV9	NA	TRBD2	TRBJ2-3	CASSATSGRGTQYF	TGTGCCAGCAGCGCGACTAGCGGGAGAGGTACGCAGTATTTT
TRBV5-1	few	TRBD2	TRBJ2-1	CASSLNAGTSGNNEQFF	TGCGCCAGCAGCTTAAACGCCGGGACTAGCGGAAACAATGAGCAGTTCTTC
TRBV7-3	NA	NA	TRBJ2-7	CASSLGGDSYEQYF	TGTGCCAGCAGCTTGGGCGGAGACTCCTACGAGCAGTACTTC
TRBV5-1	NA	NA	TRBJ2-7	CASNEGPSAEQYF	TGCGCCAGCAACGAGGGGCCTTCCGCCGAGCAGTACTTC
TRBV27	once	NA	TRBJ2-5	CATRPPAREVLQETQYF	TGTGCCACCCGTCCCCCGGCCAGGGAAGTCCTCCAAGAGACCCAGTACTTC
TRBV18	NA	NA	TRBJ1-4	CASSPQWDLTNEKLFF	TGTGCCAGCTCACCCCAGTGGGACCTAACTAATGAAAAACTGTTTTTT
TRBV6-1	NA	NA	TRBJ2-6	CASSERGAGANVLTF	TGTGCCAGCAGTGAAAGAGGGGCTGGGGCCAACGTCCTGACTTTC
TRBV15	NA	NA	TRBJ1-2	CATSSPGNNYGYTF	TGTGCCACCAGCAGTCCGGGGAATAACTATGGCTACACCTTC
TRBV7-9	NA	NA	TRBJ1-4	CASSFTGVNEKLFF	TGTGCCAGCAGCTTCACAGGAGTTAATGAAAAACTGTTTTTT
TRBV21-1	once	NA	TRBJ2-1	CASSGRYNEQFF	TGTGCCAGCAGTGGGAGATACAATGAGCAGTTCTTC
TRBV5-1	NA	NA	TRBJ2-2	CASSLDTDTGELFF	TGCGCCAGCAGCTTGGACACAGACACCGGGGAGCTGTTTTTT
TRBV4-2	NA	NA	TRBJ1-2	CASSQDPGENYGYTF	TGTGCCAGCAGCCAAGATCCGGGGGAAAACTATGGCTACACCTTC
TRBV6-5	NA	NA	TRBJ2-3	CASRVGTYTDTQYF	TGTGCCAGTAGAGTAGGGACTTACACAGATACGCAGTATTTT
TRBV7-2	once	TRBD1	TRBJ1-4	CASSFQGDSEKLFF	TGTGCCAGCAGCTTCCAGGGGGACAGTGAAAAACTGTTTTTT